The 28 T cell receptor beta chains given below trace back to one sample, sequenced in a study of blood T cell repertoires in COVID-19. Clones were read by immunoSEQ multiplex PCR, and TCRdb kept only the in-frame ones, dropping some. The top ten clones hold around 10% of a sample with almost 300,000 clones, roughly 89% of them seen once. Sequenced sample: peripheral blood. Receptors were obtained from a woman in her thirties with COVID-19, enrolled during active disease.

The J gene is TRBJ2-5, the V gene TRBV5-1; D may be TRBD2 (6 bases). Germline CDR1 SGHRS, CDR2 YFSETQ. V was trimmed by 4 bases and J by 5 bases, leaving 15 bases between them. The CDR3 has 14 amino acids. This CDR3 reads CASSAGNTLETQYF. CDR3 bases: TGCGCCAGCAGCGCGGGGAACACTCTGGAGACCCAGTACTTC.

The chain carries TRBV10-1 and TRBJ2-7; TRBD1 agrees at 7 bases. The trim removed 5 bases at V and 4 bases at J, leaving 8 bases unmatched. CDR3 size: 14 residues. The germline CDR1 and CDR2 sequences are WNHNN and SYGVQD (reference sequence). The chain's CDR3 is CASSPGTEPYEQYF. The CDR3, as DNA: TGCGCCAGCAGTCCCGGGACAGAGCCTTACGAGCAGTACTTC.

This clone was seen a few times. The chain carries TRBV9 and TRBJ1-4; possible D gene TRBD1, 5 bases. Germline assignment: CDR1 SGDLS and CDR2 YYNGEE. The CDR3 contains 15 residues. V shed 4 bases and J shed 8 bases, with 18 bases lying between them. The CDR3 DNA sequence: TGTGCCAGCAGCTCGGGAGGGGTCCTGATCGAAAAACTGTTTTTT. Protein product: CASSSGGVLIEKLFF.

The CDR3 sequence: CASSMWGGLSTDTQYF. CDR3 coding DNA: TGTGCCAGTAGTATGTGGGGGGGGTTGAGCACAGATACGCAGTATTTT. The chain employs TRBV19 and TRBJ2-3; 7 nucleotides agree with TRBD2. Germline lookup yields CDR1 LNHDA and CDR2 SQIVND (reference sequence). The CDR3 has 16 residues. V dropped 3 bases and J dropped 0; count of bases not matched to a gene: 6.

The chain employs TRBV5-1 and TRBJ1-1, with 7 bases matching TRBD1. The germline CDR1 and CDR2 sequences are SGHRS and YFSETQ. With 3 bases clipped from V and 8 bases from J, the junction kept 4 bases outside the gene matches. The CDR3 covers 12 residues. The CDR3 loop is CASSWGTDEAFF. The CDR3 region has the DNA TGCGCCAGCAGCTGGGGGACAGACGAAGCTTTCTTT.

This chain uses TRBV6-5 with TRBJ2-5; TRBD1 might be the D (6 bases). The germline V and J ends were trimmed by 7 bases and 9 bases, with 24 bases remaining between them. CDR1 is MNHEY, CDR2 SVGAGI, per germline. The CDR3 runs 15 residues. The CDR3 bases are TGTGCCAGCACCCAAGGAGGCAGCTACAGGGTGGCCCAGTACTTC. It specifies CASTQGGSYRVAQYF.

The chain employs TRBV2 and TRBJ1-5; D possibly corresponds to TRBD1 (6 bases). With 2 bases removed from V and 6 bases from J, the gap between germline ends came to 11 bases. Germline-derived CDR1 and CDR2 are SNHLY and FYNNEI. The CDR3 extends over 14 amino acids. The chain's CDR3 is CASSEWGGLQPQHF. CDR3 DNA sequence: TGTGCCAGCAGTGAATGGGGGGGGCTTCAGCCCCAGCATTTT. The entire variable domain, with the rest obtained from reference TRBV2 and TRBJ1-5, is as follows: EPEVTQTPSHQVTQMGQEVILRCVPISNHLYFYWYRQILGQKVEFLVSFYNNEISEKSEIFDDQFSVERPDGSNFTLKIRSTKLEDSAMYFCASSEWGGLQPQHFGDGTRLSIL.

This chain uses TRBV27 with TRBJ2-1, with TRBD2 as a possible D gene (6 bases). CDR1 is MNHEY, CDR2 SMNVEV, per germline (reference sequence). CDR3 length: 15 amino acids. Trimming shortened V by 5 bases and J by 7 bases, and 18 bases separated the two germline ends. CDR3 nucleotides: TGTGCCAGCAGTAAAGGCGGGGTTCTTTGGAATGAGCAGTTCTTC. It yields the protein CASSKGGVLWNEQFF.

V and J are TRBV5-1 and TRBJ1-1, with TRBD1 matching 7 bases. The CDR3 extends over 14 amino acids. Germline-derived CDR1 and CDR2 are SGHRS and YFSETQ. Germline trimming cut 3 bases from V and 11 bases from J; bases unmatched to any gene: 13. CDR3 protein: CASSSSASTGRAFF. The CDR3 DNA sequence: TGCGCCAGCAGCTCCTCGGCATCGACAGGGAGGGCTTTCTTT.

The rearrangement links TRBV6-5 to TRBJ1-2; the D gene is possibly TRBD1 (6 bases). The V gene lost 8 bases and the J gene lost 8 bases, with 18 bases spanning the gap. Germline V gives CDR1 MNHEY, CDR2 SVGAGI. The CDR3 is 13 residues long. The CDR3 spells CASGPTGDRGYTF. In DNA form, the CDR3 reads TGTGCCAGCGGACCGACAGGTGATCGGGGCTACACCTTC.

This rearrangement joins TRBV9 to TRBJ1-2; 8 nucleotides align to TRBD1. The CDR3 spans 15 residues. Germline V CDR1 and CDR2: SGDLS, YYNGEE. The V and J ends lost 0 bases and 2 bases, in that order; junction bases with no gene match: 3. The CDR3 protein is CASSVVSGGNYGYTF. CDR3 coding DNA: TGTGCCAGCAGCGTAGTTTCAGGGGGCAACTATGGCTACACCTTC.

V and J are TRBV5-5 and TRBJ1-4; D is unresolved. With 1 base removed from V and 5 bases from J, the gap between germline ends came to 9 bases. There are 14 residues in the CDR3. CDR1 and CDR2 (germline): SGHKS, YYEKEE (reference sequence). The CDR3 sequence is CASSLTVPNEKLFF. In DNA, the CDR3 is TGTGCCAGCAGCTTGACAGTCCCAAATGAAAAACTGTTTTTT.

The CDR3 DNA reads as TGTGCCAGCACCCAAAGTGGCATCTTCACAGATACGCAGTATTTT. It encodes CASTQSGIFTDTQYF. The V call is TRBV11-2, the J call TRBJ2-3, with unresolved D. V was cut by 7 bases and J by 2 bases, with 16 bases left in between. The CDR3 contains 15 residues. Germline V gene lookup returns CDR1 SGHAT and CDR2 FQNNGV. Full variable domain (rest looked up from reference TRBV11-2 and TRBJ2-3): EAGVAQSPRYKIIEKRQSVAFWCNPISGHATLYWYQQILGQGPKLLIQFQNNGVVDDSQLPKDRFSAERLKGVDSTLKIQPAKLEDSAVYLCASTQSGIFTDTQYFGPGTRLTVL.

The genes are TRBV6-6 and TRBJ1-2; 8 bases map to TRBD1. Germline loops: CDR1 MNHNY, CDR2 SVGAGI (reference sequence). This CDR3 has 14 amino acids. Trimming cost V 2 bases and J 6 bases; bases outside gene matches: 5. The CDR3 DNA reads TGTGCCAGCAGTTACGGCAGGGGGCCTGATGGCTACACCTTC. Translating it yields CASSYGRGPDGYTF.

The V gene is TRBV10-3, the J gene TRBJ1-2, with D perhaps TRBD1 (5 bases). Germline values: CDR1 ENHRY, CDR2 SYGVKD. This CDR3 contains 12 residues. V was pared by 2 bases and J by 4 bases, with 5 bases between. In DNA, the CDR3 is TGTGCCATCAGTGAGACAGGCTATGGCTACACCTTC. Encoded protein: CAISETGYGYTF.

DNA of the CDR3: TGTGCCTGGAGGGCGGACGGGGCTAACTATGGCTACACCTTC. Protein sequence: CAWRADGANYGYTF. This chain uses TRBV30 with TRBJ1-2; D unclear. CDR1 is GTSNPN and CDR2 is SVGIG in the germline V gene (reference sequence). The CDR3 has 14 amino acids. Trimming stripped 3 bases from V and 0 bases from J, with 11 bases between.

The CDR3 bases are TGTGCCAGCAGTTACAGGGGGCTCTATGGCTACACCTTC. Translated: CASSYRGLYGYTF. This chain connects TRBV12-3 or TRBV12-4 to TRBJ1-2; 9 nucleotides agree with TRBD1. Losses at the gene ends were 4 bases for V and 4 bases for J; bases not matched to a gene: 1. CDR3 length: 13 residues.

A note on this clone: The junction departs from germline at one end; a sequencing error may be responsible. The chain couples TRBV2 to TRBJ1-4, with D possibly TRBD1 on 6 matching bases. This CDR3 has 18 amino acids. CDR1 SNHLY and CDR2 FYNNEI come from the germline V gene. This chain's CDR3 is CASREGEGGAFTNEKLFF. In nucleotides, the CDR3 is TGTGCCAGCAGAGAAGGGGAAGGGGGTGCTTTTACTAATGAAAAACTGTTTTTT.

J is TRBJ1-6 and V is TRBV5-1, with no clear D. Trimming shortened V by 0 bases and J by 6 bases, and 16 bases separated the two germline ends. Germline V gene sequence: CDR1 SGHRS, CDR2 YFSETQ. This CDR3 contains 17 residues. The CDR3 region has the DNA TGCGCCAGCAGCTTGGGGGTGACGGCTACTATTAATTCACCCCTCCACTTT. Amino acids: CASSLGVTATINSPLHF.

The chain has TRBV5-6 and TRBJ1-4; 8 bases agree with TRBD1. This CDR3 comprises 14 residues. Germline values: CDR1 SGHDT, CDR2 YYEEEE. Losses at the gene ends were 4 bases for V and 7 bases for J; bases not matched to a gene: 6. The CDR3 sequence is CASSPQGAGEKLFF. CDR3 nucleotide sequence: TGTGCCAGCAGCCCGCAGGGGGCGGGTGAAAAACTGTTTTTT.

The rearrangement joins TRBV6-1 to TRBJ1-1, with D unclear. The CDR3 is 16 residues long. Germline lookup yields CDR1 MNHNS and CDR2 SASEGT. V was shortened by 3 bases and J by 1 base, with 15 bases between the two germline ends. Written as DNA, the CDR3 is TGTGCCAGCAGTGATGCGCCGAGGGCATCGAACACTGAAGCTTTCTTT. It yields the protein CASSDAPRASNTEAFF.

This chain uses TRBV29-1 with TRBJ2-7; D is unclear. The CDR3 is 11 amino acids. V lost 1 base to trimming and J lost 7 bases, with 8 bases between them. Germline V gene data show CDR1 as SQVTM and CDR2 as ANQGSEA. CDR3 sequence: CSVEGLGEQYF. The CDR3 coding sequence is TGCAGCGTTGAAGGCCTAGGAGAGCAGTACTTC.

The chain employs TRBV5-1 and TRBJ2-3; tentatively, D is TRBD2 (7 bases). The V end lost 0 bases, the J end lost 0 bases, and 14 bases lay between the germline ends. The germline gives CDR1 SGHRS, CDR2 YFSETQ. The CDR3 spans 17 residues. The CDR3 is CASSLEAGAFSTDTQYF. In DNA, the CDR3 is TGCGCCAGCAGCTTGGAGGCGGGGGCCTTTAGCACAGATACGCAGTATTTT.

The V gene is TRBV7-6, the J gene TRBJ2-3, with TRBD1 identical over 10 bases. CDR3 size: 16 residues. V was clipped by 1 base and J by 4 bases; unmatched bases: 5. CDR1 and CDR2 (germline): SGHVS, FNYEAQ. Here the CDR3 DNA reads TGTGCCAGCAGCTTAGGGACAGGGGGGAATGCAGATACGCAGTATTTT. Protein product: CASSLGTGGNADTQYF.

CDR3 in amino acids: CASSVRGARGNTIYF. The CDR3 DNA reads TGTGCCAGCAGTGTGCGGGGGGCGAGGGGAAACACCATATATTTT. The chain joins TRBV2 to TRBJ1-3; D perhaps matches TRBD1 (6 bases). The CDR3 has 15 amino acids. Trimming removed 4 bases from V and 4 bases from J, with 14 bases in between. Germline V gives CDR1 SNHLY, CDR2 FYNNEI. Based on the CDR3 plus reference TRBV2 and TRBJ1-3, the full variable domain is EPEVTQTPSHQVTQMGQEVILRCVPISNHLYFYWYRQILGQKVEFLVSFYNNEISEKSEIFDDQFSVERPDGSNFTLKIRSTKLEDSAMYFCASSVRGARGNTIYFGEGSWLTVV.

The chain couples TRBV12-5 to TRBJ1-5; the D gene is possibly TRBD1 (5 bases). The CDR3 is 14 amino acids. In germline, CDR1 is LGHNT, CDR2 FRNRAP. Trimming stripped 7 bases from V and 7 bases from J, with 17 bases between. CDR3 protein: CASARGGKGQPQHF. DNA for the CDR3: TGTGCTAGTGCCCGGGGGGGGAAGGGACAGCCCCAGCATTTT.

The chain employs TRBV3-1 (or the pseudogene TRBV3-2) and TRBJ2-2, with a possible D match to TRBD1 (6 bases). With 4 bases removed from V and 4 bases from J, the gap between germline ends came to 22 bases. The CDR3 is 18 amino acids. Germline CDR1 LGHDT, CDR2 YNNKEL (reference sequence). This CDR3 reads CASSRPYTGSQSTGELFF. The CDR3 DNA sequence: TGTGCCAGCAGCCGACCATATACAGGGAGTCAAAGCACCGGGGAGCTGTTTTTT.

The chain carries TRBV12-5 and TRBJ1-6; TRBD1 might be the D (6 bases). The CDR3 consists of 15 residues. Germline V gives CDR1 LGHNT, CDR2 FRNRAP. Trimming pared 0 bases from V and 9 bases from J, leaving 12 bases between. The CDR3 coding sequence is TGTGCTAGTGGTTTGGTAACAGGGTTGAGTTCACCCCTCCACTTT. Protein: CASGLVTGLSSPLHF.